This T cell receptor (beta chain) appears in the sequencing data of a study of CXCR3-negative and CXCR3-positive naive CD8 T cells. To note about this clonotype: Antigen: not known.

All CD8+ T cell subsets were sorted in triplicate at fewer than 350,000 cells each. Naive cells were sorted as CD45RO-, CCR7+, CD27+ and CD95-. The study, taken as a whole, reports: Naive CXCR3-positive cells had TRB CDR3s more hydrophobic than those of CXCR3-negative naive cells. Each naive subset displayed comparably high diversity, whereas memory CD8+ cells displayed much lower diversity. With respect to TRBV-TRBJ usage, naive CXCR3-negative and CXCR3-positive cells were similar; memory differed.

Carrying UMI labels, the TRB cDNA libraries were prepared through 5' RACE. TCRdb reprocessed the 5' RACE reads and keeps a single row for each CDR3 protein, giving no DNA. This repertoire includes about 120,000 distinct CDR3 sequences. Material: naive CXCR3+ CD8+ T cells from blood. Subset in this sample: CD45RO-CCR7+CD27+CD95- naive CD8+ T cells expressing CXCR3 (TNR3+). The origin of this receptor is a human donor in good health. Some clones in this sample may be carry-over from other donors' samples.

The CDR3 loop is CASSWRTDQETQYF. V usage is TRBV5-1 and J usage is TRBJ2-5; TCRdb's D call, TRBD1, is unchecked because there is no DNA. The CDR3 extends over 14 amino acids. Germline CDR1 and CDR2: SGHRS and YFSETQ.